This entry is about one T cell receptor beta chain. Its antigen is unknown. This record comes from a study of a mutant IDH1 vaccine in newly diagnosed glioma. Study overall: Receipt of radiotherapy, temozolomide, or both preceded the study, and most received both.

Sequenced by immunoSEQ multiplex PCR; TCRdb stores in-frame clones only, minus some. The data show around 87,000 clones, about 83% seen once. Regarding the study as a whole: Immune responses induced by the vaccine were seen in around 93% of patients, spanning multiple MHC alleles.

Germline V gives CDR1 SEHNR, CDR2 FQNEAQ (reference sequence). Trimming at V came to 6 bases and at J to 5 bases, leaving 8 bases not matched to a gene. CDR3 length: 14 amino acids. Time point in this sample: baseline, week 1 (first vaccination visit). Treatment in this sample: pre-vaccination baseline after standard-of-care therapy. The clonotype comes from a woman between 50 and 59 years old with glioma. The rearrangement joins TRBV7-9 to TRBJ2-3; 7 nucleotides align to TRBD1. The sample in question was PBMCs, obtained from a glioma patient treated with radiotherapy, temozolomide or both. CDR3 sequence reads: CASRPGGVGDTQYF. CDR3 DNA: TGTGCCAGCAGGCCAGGGGGAGTGGGAGATACGCAGTATTTT.